A single sample gave rise to the 2 T cell receptor beta chains below, sequenced in a study of response to subunit inactivated influenza vaccine. TCRdb re-called the RT-PCR reads with MiXCR, one entry per CDR3 protein. The sample has hundreds of thousands of distinct CDR3 sequences; 22% are singletons. The sequences come from PBMCs from blood, collected around 22 months after vaccination. These receptors all come from a man aged 50-75 years who received an inactivated influenza vaccine.

This chain joins TRBV20-1 and TRBJ2-2; 10 positions agree with TRBD1. J gave up 4 bases and V 3 bases, and 2 bases lay outside the gene matches. The CDR3 has 14 amino acids. Germline CDR1 and CDR2: DFQATT and SNEGSKA (reference sequence). CDR3 nucleotides: TGCAGTGCTAGGGGGGACAGGGGCACCGGGGAGCTGTTTTTT. Its protein is CSARGDRGTGELFF.

The V call is TRBV30, the J call TRBJ1-5; 9 bases agree with TRBD1. The CDR3 totals 14 residues. CDR1 is GTSNPN, CDR2 SVGIG, per germline (reference sequence). J lost 4 bases, V lost 8 bases, and 9 bases had no gene match. DNA for the CDR3: TGTGCCCTTAGCCGGGGACAGGGTAATCAGCCCCAGCATTTT. Amino acids: CALSRGQGNQPQHF.